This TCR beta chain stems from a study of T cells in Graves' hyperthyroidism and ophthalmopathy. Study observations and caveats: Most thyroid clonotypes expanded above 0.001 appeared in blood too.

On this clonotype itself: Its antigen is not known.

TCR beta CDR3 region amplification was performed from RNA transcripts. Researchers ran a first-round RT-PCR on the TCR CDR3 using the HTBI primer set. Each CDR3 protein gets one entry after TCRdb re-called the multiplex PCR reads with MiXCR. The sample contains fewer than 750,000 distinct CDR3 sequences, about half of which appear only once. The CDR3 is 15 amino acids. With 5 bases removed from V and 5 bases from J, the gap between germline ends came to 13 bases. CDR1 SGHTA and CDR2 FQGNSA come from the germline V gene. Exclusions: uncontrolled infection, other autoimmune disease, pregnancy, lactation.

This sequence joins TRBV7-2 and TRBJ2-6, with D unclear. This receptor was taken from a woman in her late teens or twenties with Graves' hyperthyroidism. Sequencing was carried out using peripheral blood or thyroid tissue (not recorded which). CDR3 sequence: CASSTSMVRANVLTF. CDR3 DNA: TGTGCCAGCAGCACCTCCATGGTCCGGGCCAACGTCCTGACTTTC.